The count of the clone carrying this T cell receptor beta chain is one. What it recognizes is unknown. These data are taken from a study of cytomegalovirus exposure and HLA in healthy donors. Findings of the study overall: Among the most significant clusters, several appeared linked to common viral pathogens in a later analysis. With DRB1 most and HLA-C fewest, TCR association rates differed between HLA loci in a later analysis. TCR beta V- and J-gene trimming was later associated with a missense DCLRE1C variant. There were around 160 TCR beta chains listed as cytomegalovirus-associated.

V lost 11 bases, J lost 4 bases, and 19 bases lay in between. Germline V gene sequence: CDR1 MRHNA, CDR2 SNTAGT. The CDR3 is made up of 14 amino acids. The PCR had 60 Vbeta and 13 Jbeta primers. Profiled with immunoSEQ multiplex PCR; TCRdb holds only in-frame clones, not every one. The sample lists 150,000 or so clones, 80% to 90% occurring once. This sequence originates from a man aged 45-65 years in good health and CMV-seropositive. Input material: PBMCs. The chain combines TRBV6-4 with TRBJ2-3; no firm D call. CDR3 sequence: CASPSPRRSDTQYF. CDR3 nucleotide sequence: TGTGCCTCCCCTTCTCCGCGGAGATCAGATACGCAGTATTTT.